Here is one T cell receptor (beta chain) with its context. The V gene's germline CDR1 is SGHRS and CDR2 YFSETQ. The CDR3 consists of 15 residues. The V segment lost 3 bases and the J segment 4 bases; nucleotides outside the gene matches: 9. The record originates from a study of shared clonotypes between healthy human individuals. On the study more broadly: CD8 memory received one plate per donor, CD8 naive two, CD4 memory three and CD4 naive three.

Sequencing was performed with immunoSEQ multiplex PCR; in TCRdb, only in-frame clones are kept and a portion is missing. The repertoire consists of about 980,000 clones, with about three quarters occurring once and the leading ten covering approximately 1.5%. This chain joins TRBV5-1 and TRBJ2-5; 7 positions match TRBD2. The receptor's source is a man younger than 35 in good health. The sample comprised memory CD4+ T cells sorted from blood. The sample's subset: CD45RA-negative fraction. The CDR3 sequence: CASSSDGGRGETQYF. The CDR3 DNA follows: TGCGCCAGCAGCTCGGACGGCGGGAGAGGAGAGACCCAGTACTTC.